The source of this T cell receptor beta chain is a study of T cell responses to AZD1222 COVID-19 vaccine (dated by TCRdb to the early 2020s). As for the study more broadly: AZD1222 recipients whose second dose came at about 4 weeks and those whose second dose came at about 12 weeks were combined into one group, since spike-specific TCR depth and breadth did not differ between the two schedules. A total of around 240 trial participants underwent TCR sequencing, of whom some 210 received two doses of AZD1222 and some 25 received two doses of the MenACWY control vaccine. Enrollment into the trials was organized by age into subgroups of 18-55, 56-69 and 70-plus years, and those subgroups contained roughly 150, 30 and 60 TCR-sequenced participants, respectively.

V is shortened by 2 bases, J by 7 bases, and the region joining them spans 9 bases. There are 13 amino acids in the CDR3, from cysteine to phenylalanine inclusive. The CDR3 DNA has 39 bases and is translated from base 1. Sequences MNHEY (CDR1) and SVGEGT (CDR2) are obtained from the germline V gene. According to the study, the label for this sample's time point signals: baseline before first vaccination. Vaccinee samples came from UK trials COV001 and COV002, including a single-blind randomized controlled phase 2/3 trial of AZD1222 (ChAdOx1 nCoV-19) in healthy adults. For TCRbeta chain sequencing, PBMC samples from trial participants were taken at day 0 and at day 28 after the second dose. Study-level results and caveats: The whole spike protein was spanned by vaccine-associated CD4 TCRs, and dominant responses were seen in regions 160-218 and 743-854. In the small 56-69-year group, the increase in depth fell short of significance, most likely because of low power. Only five to seven AZD1222 recipients were SARS-CoV-2 seropositive at baseline, limiting conclusions about previously exposed vaccinees. Because no day 14 peak-response samples were available, the repertoires could be characterized only after the peak T cell response. Participants were mostly white British, with more females than males. The authors suggested clonal diversity may have been underestimated. Epitopes outside the regions mutated in the B.1.351 and B.1.1.7 variants were reportedly recognized by nearly half of the unique spike-specific TCRs. After two AZD1222 doses, spike-specific TCR breadth and depth were significantly higher than at day 0 and than in MenACWY recipients.

The CDR3 regions of human TCRbeta chains were analyzed by immunosequencing. The paper's data handling went like this. Repertoire TCRs were checked for matches against a reference library of SARS-CoV-2-specific TCRs that had been generated using the MIRA antigen-specificity platform. Breadth was defined as the fraction of unique TCRs that were SARS-CoV-2-associated. Depth was defined as the fraction of total T cells that were SARS-CoV-2-associated. Using the MIRA data, each spike-specific TCR was assigned both to the spike region to which the TCR was reactive and to a CD4 or CD8 class. Log10-transformed breadth and depth values were compared by one-way ANOVA with Sidak's multiple comparisons tests. Entries here come from immuneACCESS through TCRdb and include only in-frame sequences with V and J called. Some clones fail to appear in such tables; in the studies checked, an unresolved V gene covers under half of the shortfall, and the cause of the remainder is unknown. V, J and clone size are taken as reported in that table, and D and trimming were inferred from the DNA itself. The sample table records under 200,000 clones; 90% of these occur just once. The ten largest clones capture about 1.6% of the sample.

About this clone itself: Its antigen is unknown. No base quality values were provided; no much bigger clone lies one nucleotide off.

This sequence was found in an adult in good health. The chain is encoded by TRBV6-2 or TRBV6-3 joined to TRBJ2-1, with TRBD1 perhaps the D gene, on 5 matching bases. The source was peripheral blood, collected on day 0 of AZD1222 vaccination. The nucleotide sequence is TGTGCCAGCAGTTACGCAGGGCGGAATGAGCAGTTCTTC. This translates into CASSYAGRNEQFF.